This T cell receptor beta chain was sequenced for a study of technical replicates of blood from a few donors. Some clones are missing from TCRdb's copy, which holds only in-frame ones; the method was immunoSEQ multiplex PCR. The repertoire holds about 97,000 clones, about 95% seen once, with roughly 0.35% in the top ten. CDR1 is LNHDA and CDR2 is SQIVND in the germline V gene (reference sequence). V was trimmed by 2 bases and J by 2 bases, leaving 13 bases between them. The CDR3 consists of 16 residues. The V and J genes are TRBV19 and TRBJ1-5; D gene ambiguous. The sample consisted of T cells isolated from PBMCs. This sequence was found in a human donor in good health. The DNA for the CDR3 is TGTGCCAGTAGTATAAGAATAAGAGGAGGCAATCAGCCCCAGCATTTT. It yields the protein CASSIRIRGGNQPQHF.